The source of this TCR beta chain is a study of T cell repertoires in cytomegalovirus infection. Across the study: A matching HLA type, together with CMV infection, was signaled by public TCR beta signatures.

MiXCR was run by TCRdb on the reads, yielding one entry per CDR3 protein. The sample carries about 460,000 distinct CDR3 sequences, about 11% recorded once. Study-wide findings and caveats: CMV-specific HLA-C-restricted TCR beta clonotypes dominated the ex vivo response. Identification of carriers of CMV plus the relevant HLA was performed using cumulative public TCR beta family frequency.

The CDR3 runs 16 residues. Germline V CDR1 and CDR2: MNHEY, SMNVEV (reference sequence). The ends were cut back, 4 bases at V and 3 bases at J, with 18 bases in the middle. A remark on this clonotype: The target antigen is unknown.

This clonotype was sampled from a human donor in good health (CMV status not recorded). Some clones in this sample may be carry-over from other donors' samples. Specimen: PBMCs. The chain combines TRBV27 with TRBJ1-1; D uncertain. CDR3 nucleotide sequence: TGTGCCAGCAGTTCCCCAAAAACTGGGATGGACACTGAAGCTTTCTTT. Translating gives CASSSPKTGMDTEAFF.